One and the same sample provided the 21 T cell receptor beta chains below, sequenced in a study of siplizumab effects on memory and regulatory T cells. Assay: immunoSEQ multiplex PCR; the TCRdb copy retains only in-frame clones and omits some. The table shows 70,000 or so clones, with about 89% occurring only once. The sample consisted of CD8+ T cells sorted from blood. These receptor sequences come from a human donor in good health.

The chain's CDR3 is CASSSGTSGNIQYF. As DNA, the CDR3 is TGTGCCAGCAGCTCCGGGACTAGCGGAAACATTCAGTACTTC. The rearrangement uses TRBV7-3 and TRBJ2-4, with 11 bases matching TRBD2. This CDR3 has 14 amino acids. V shed 4 bases, J shed 6 bases, and the junction held 2 bases outside the gene matches. Germline CDR1 and CDR2: SGHTA and FQGTGA.

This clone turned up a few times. CDR3 in DNA: TGTGCCAGCAGTGAGGAGGGACAGGGGTTCCACGAGCAGTACTTC. Translating it yields CASSEEGQGFHEQYF. V gene TRBV6-1 combines with J gene TRBJ2-7, with 10 nucleotides matching TRBD1. This CDR3 spans 15 amino acids. V lost 3 bases and J lost 5; bases outside the gene matches: 7. CDR1 is MNHNS and CDR2 is SASEGT in the germline V gene.

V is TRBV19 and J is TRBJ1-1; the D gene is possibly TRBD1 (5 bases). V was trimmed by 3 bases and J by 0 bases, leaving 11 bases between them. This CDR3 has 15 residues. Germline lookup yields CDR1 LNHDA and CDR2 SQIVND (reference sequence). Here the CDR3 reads CASSMGQFMNTEAFF. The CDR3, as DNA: TGTGCCAGTAGTATGGGGCAGTTCATGAACACTGAAGCTTTCTTT.

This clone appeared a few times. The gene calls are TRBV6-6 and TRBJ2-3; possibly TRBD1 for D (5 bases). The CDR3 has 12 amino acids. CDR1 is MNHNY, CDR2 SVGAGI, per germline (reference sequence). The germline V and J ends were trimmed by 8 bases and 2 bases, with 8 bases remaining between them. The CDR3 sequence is CASEDNTDTQYF. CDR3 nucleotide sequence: TGTGCCAGCGAGGACAACACAGATACGCAGTATTTT.

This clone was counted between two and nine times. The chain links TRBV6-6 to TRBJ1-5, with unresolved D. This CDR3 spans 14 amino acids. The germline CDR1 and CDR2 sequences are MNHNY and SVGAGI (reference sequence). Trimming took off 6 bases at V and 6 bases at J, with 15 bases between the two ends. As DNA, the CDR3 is TGTGCCAGCAGCCACGACACGGCTCGTCAGCCCCAGCATTTT. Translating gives CASSHDTARQPQHF.

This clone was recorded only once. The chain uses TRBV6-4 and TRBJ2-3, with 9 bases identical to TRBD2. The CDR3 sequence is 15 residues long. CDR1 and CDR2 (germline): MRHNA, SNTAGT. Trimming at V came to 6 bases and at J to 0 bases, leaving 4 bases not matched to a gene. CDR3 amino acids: CASSKLAGSTDTQYF. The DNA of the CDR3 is TGTGCCAGCAGCAAGCTAGCGGGAAGCACAGATACGCAGTATTTT.

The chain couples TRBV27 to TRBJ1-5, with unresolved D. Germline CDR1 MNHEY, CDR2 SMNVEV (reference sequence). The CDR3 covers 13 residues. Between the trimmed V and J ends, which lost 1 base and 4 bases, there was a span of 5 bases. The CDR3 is CASSLFPNQPQHF. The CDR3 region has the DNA TGTGCCAGCAGTTTATTCCCGAATCAGCCCCAGCATTTT.

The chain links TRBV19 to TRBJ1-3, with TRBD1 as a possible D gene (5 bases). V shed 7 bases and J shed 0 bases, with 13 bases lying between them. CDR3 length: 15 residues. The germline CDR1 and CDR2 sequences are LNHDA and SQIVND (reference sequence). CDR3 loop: CASTWGNPSGNTIYF. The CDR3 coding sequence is TGTGCCAGTACCTGGGGGAACCCCTCTGGAAACACCATATATTTT.

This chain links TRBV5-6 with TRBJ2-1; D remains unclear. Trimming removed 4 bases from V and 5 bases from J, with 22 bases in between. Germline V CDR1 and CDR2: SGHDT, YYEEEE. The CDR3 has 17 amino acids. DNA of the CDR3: TGTGCCAGCAGCCCATACTTCACGGCGGAGAATGACAATGAGCAGTTCTTC. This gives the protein CASSPYFTAENDNEQFF.

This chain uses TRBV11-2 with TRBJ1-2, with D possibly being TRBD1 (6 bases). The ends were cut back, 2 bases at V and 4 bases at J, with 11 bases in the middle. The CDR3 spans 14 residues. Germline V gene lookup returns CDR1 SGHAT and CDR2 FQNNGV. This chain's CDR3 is CASSLPTGLYGYTF. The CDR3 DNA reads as TGTGCCAGCAGCTTACCGACAGGTCTCTATGGCTACACCTTC.

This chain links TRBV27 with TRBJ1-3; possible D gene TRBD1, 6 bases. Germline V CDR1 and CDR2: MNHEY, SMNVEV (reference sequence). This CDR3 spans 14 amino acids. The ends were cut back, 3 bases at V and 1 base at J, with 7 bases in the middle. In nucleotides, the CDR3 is TGTGCCAGCAGTTTGCAGGGGTCTGGAAACACCATATATTTT. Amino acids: CASSLQGSGNTIYF.

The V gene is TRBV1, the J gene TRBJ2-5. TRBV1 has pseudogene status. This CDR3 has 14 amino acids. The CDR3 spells CTTATHSNKETQYF. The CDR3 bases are TGCACCACCGCCACGCACTCTAACAAAGAGACCCAGTACTTC.

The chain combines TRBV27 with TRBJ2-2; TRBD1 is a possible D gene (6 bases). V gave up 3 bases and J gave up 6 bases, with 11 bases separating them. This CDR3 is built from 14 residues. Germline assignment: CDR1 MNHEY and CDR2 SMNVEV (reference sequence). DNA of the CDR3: TGTGCCAGCAGTTTTGGGGGCTGGCCCGGGGAGCTGTTTTTT. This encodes CASSFGGWPGELFF.

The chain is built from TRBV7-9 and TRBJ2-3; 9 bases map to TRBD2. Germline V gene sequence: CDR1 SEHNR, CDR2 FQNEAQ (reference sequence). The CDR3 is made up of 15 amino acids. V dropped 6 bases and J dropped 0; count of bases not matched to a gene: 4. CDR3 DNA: TGTGCCAGCAGGTATACTAGCGGGAGCACAGATACGCAGTATTTT. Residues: CASRYTSGSTDTQYF.

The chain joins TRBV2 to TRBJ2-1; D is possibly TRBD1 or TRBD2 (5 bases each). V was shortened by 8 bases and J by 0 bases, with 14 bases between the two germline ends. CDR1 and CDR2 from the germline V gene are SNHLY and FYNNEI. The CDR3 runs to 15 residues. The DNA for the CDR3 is TGTGCCAGCGTCGAGGGCAGGGACTCCTACAATGAGCAGTTCTTC. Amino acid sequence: CASVEGRDSYNEQFF.

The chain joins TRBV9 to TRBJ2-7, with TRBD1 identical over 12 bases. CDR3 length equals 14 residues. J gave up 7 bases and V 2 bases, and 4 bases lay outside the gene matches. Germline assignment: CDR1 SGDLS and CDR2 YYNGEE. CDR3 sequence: CASSVGTGGLEQYF. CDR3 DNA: TGTGCCAGCAGCGTCGGGACAGGGGGCCTGGAGCAGTACTTC.

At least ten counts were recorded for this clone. CDR3 DNA: TGTGCCAGCACCACAGGGTTGTACGAGCAGTACTTC. Its translation: CASTTGLYEQYF. The gene calls are TRBV5-5 and TRBJ2-7; tentatively, D is TRBD1 (6 bases). Germline V gene sequence: CDR1 SGHKS, CDR2 YYEKEE (reference sequence). The CDR3 is 12 residues long. Deletions cut 6 bases from V and 4 bases from J, with 11 bases between.

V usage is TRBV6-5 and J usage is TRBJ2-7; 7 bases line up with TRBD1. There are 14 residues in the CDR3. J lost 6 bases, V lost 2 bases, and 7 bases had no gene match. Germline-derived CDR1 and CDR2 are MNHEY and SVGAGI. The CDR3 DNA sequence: TGTGCCAGCAGTTACCAGCAGGGGGTATTCGAGCAGTACTTC. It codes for CASSYQQGVFEQYF.

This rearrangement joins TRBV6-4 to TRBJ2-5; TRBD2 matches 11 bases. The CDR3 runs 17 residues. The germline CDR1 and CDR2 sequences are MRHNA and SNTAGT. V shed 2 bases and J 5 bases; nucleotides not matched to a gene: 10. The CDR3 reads CASSDKSSGRIGETQYF. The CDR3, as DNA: TGTGCCAGCAGTGACAAGTCTAGCGGGAGGATTGGGGAGACCCAGTACTTC.

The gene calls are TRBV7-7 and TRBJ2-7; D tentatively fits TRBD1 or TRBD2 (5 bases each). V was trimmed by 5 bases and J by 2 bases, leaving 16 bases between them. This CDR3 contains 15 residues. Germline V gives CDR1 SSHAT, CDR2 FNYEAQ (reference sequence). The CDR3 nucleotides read TGTGCCAGCAGCGTGGGGGTTGGGCTAACCTACGAGCAGTACTTC. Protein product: CASSVGVGLTYEQYF.

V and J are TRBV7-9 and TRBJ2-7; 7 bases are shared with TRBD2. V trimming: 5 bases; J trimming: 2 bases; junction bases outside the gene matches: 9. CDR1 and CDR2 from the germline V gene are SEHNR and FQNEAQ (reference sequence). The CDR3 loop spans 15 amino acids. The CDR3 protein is CASSLGLADPYEQYF. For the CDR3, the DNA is TGTGCCAGCAGCCTGGGGCTAGCGGACCCCTACGAGCAGTACTTC.